What follows are 17 T cell receptor beta chains derived from one specimen sequenced in a study of glioma-infiltrating T cells. TCR alpha and beta CDR3 regions were amplified from RNA using iRepertoire nested multiplex PCR. TCRdb itself ran the multiplex PCR reads through MiXCR, one entry per CDR3 protein. This table has 300,000 to 450,000 distinct CDR3 sequences, 41% appearing once. Sequenced sample: glioma tissue, nonneoplastic brain tissue, or PBMCs (not recorded which). These receptors originate from a human donor with low-grade glioma or glioblastoma, undergoing nonglioma brain surgery, or in good health (not recorded which).

This clonotype was detected a few times. In DNA, the CDR3 is TGTGCCAGCGCCGTCGGCTCCTACAATGAGCAGTTCTTC. Protein product: CASAVGSYNEQFF. The chain links TRBV19 to TRBJ2-1, with D unresolved. With 9 bases removed from V and 0 bases from J, the gap between germline ends came to 9 bases. Germline V lookup: CDR1 LNHDA, CDR2 SQIVND (reference sequence). The CDR3 covers 13 residues.

Of note for this clonotype: A single base separates this from a much larger clone, so it may be a read error. The chain combines TRBV6-1 with TRBJ2-3, with 9 positions matching TRBD2. This CDR3 is built from 14 residues. The V and J ends lost 8 bases and 0 bases, in that order; junction bases with no gene match: 3. Germline values: CDR1 MNHNS, CDR2 SASEGT. The CDR3, as DNA: TGTGCCAGCCGCGGACTAGCGAGCACAGATACGCAGTATTTT. Translating it yields CASRGLASTDTQYF.

Remarks on this clonotype: A much larger clone lies a single base off, so this may be a read error. This chain joins TRBV7-2 and TRBJ2-5, with unresolved D. CDR3 length: 15 amino acids. Germline lookup yields CDR1 SGHTA and CDR2 FQGNSA. The CDR3, as DNA: TGTGCCAGCAGCTTAGACGACTCCACCCAAGAGACCAAGTACTTC. Protein: CASSLDDSTQETKYF.

This clonotype has more than one count but fewer than ten. The chain couples TRBV7-6 to TRBJ2-7; 13 nucleotides align to TRBD2. CDR3 size: 15 residues. Unmatched junction bases numbered 6, after V lost 5 bases and J lost 5 bases. Looked up from germline, CDR1 is SGHVS and CDR2 is FNYEAQ. Written as DNA, the CDR3 is TGTGCCAGCAGCACCGGACTAGCGGGAGCCCACGAGCAGTACTTC. It codes for CASSTGLAGAHEQYF.

This clonotype has just a few counts. Here the CDR3 reads CASSEVGLYEQYF. CDR3 coding DNA: TGTGCCAGCAGTGAAGTTGGGCTTTACGAGCAGTACTTC. This chain connects TRBV2 to TRBJ2-7; D ambiguous. The CDR3 runs to 13 residues. V dropped 1 base and J dropped 4 bases, with 8 bases sitting between them. The germline V gene has CDR1 SNHLY and CDR2 FYNNEI.

As regards this clonotype: Given a much more abundant clone one base away, this may be a read error. The chain couples TRBV6-2 or TRBV6-3 to TRBJ2-3; 9 bases agree with TRBD2. The CDR3 has 15 amino acids. Germline CDR1 reads MNHEY; CDR2 reads SVGEGT. V shed 6 bases and J 5 bases; nucleotides not matched to a gene: 9. This chain's CDR3 is CASRPHSGREDTQYF. The CDR3 region has the DNA TGTGCCAGCAGGCCACATAGCGGGAGAGAAGATACGCAGTATTTT.

Ten or more counts support this clonotype. This rearrangement joins TRBV20-1 to TRBJ2-3, with TRBD2 matching 8 bases. CDR3 length equals 13 residues. Trimming removed 1 base from V and 5 bases from J; junction bases left unmatched: 2. CDR1 DFQATT and CDR2 SNEGSKA come from the germline V gene (reference sequence). The CDR3 reads CSARASGRDTQYF. The CDR3, as DNA: TGCAGTGCTAGAGCCAGCGGGAGAGATACGCAGTATTTT.

Concerning this clonotype itself: A much larger clone differs from this one at a single base, so this may be a read error. The rearrangement joins TRBV20-1 to TRBJ2-3; 9 nucleotides agree with TRBD2. The germline V gene encodes CDR1 DFQATT and CDR2 SNEGSKA (reference sequence). This CDR3 is 18 amino acids long. The CDR3 DNA reads as TGCAGTGCTAGAGCTATCCCCTGGGGTAGCGGGAGCACAGGTACGCAGTATTTT. Residues: CSARAIPWGSGSTGTQYF.

This chain joins TRBV18 and TRBJ2-5; D gene ambiguous. The germline gives CDR1 KGHSH, CDR2 LQKENI. Deletions cut 3 bases from V and 4 bases from J, with 9 bases between. The CDR3 runs 13 residues. DNA of the CDR3: TGTGCCAGCTCACCCCCCCTCCGAGAGACCCAGTACTTC. Amino acids: CASSPPLRETQYF. Filled out from reference TRBV18 and TRBJ2-5, the complete variable domain reads NAGVMQNPRHLVRRRGQEARLRCSPMKGHSHVYWYRQLPEEGLKFMVYLQKENIIDESGMPKERFSAEFPKEGPSILRIQQVVRGDSAAYFCASSPPLRETQYFGPGTRLLVL.

The chain couples TRBV20-1 to TRBJ2-2; D perhaps matches TRBD2 (6 bases). V gave up 6 bases and J gave up 6 bases, with 17 bases separating them. The length of the CDR3 is 14 residues. Per the germline V gene, CDR1 is DFQATT and CDR2 is SNEGSKA (reference sequence). CDR3 nucleotide sequence: TGCAGTGCACCGGGAGCTTGGAGTGCCGGGGAGCTGTTTTTT. Translated, it gives CSAPGAWSAGELFF.

This clonotype was seen many times. The chain couples TRBV27 to TRBJ1-1; no reliable D call. CDR1 and CDR2 (germline): MNHEY, SMNVEV (reference sequence). This CDR3 has 16 amino acids. V was shortened by 3 bases and J by 1 base, with 15 bases between the two germline ends. In DNA form, the CDR3 reads TGTGCCAGCAGTTTCTCCCTGGCAGGATCGAACACTGAAGCTTTCTTT. This gives the protein CASSFSLAGSNTEAFF.

This clonotype was observed a handful of times. The V and J genes are TRBV7-9 and TRBJ2-7, with D unclear. This CDR3 comprises 15 residues. CDR1 is SEHNR and CDR2 is FQNEAQ in the germline V gene (reference sequence). With 1 base removed from V and 3 bases from J, the gap between germline ends came to 13 bases. CDR3 DNA: TGTGCCAGCAGCTTAGGGGCGAACTGGCTCTACGAGCAGTACTTC. Amino acids: CASSLGANWLYEQYF.

This sequence joins TRBV7-2 and TRBJ2-1; TRBD2 agrees at 13 bases. CDR1 SGHTA and CDR2 FQGNSA come from the germline V gene. This CDR3 has 14 amino acids. Trimming removed 5 bases from V and 10 bases from J; junction bases left unmatched: 5. The CDR3 reads CASSRGTSGAEQFF. The CDR3 bases are TGTGCCAGCAGCAGAGGGACTAGCGGGGCCGAGCAGTTCTTC.

J is TRBJ2-7 and V is TRBV7-2; 8 positions match TRBD2. Germline loops: CDR1 SGHTA, CDR2 FQGNSA. V was pared by 6 bases and J by 4 bases, with 8 bases of the junction left unmatched. This CDR3 has 14 residues. The CDR3 sequence is CASRRSAGVYEQYF. CDR3 in DNA: TGTGCCAGCAGACGTTCAGCGGGAGTGTACGAGCAGTACTTC.

The count of this clonotype is one. The genes are TRBV27 and TRBJ2-1; the match to TRBD2 covers 11 bases. Germline V gene data show CDR1 as MNHEY and CDR2 as SMNVEV (reference sequence). The CDR3 covers 17 residues. Losses at the gene ends were 6 bases for V and 3 bases for J; bases not matched to a gene: 10. CDR3 sequence: CASSPRTSGRNYNEQFF. In nucleotides, the CDR3 is TGTGCCAGCAGCCCGAGGACTAGCGGGCGAAACTACAATGAGCAGTTCTTC.

This clonotype has a count of ten or more. The CDR3 sequence: CASSLDPNEKLFF. In DNA, the CDR3 is TGTGCCAGCAGCTTAGATCCTAATGAAAAACTGTTTTTT. The chain has TRBV11-2 and TRBJ1-4; no firm D call. Germline CDR1 reads SGHAT; CDR2 reads FQNNGV. CDR3 length: 13 residues. Trimming took off 0 bases at V and 3 bases at J, with 2 bases between the two ends.

In its sample, this clonotype was seen once. The chain couples TRBV3-1 to TRBJ1-2; 11 bases fit TRBD1. The V segment lost 11 bases and the J segment 4 bases; nucleotides outside the gene matches: 12. CDR1 is LGHDT and CDR2 is YNNKEL in the germline V gene (reference sequence). CDR3 length: 15 residues. The CDR3 DNA sequence: TGTGCCGTCTCGAAGGGGACAGGGGGTTTCTATGGCTACACCTTC. Its translation: CAVSKGTGGFYGYTF.